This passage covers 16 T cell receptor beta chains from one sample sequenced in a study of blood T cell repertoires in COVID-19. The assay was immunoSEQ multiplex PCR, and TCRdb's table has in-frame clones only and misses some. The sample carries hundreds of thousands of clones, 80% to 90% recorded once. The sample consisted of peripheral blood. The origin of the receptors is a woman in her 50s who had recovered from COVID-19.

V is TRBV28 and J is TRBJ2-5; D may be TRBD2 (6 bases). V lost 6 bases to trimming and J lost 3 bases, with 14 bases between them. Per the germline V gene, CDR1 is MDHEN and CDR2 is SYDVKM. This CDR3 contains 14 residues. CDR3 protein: CASRNSGTEETQYF. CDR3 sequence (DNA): TGTGCCAGCAGGAATAGCGGAACGGAAGAGACCCAGTACTTC.

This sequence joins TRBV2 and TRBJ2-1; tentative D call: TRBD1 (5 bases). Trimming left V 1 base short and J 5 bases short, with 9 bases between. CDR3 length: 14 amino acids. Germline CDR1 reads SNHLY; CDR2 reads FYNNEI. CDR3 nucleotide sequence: TGTGCCAGCAGTGAAGAGACAGATAACAATGAGCAGTTCTTC. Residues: CASSEETDNNEQFF.

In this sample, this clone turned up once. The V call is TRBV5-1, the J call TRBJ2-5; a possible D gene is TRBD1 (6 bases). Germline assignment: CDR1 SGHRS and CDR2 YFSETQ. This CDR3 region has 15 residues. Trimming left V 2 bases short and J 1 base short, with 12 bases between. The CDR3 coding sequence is TGCGCCAGCAGCTTTTTCGGACAGATCCAAGAGACCCAGTACTTC. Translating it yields CASSFFGQIQETQYF.

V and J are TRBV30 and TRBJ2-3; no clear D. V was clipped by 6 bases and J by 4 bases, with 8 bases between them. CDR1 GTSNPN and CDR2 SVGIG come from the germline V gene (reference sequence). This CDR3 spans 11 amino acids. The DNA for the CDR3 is TGTGCCTGTCGGCAGGCAGATACGCAGTATTTT. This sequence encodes CACRQADTQYF.

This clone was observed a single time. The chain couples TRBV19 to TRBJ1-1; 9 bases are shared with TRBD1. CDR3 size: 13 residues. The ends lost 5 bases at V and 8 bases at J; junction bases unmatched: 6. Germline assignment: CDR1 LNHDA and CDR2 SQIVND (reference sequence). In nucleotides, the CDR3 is TGTGCCAGTAGTCAGGACAGGGGTGGAGAAGCTTTCTTT. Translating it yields CASSQDRGGEAFF.

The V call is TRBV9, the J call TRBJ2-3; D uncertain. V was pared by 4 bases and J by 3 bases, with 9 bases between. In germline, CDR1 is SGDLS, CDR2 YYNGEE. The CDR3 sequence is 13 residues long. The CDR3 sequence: CASSPTATDTQYF. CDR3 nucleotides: TGTGCCAGCAGCCCAACTGCAACAGATACGCAGTATTTT. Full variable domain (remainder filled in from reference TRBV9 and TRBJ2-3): DSGVTQTPKHLITATGQRVTLRCSPRSGDLSVYWYQQSLDQGLQFLIQYYNGEERAKGNILERFSAQQFPDLHSELNLSSLELGDSALYFCASSPTATDTQYFGPGTRLTVL.

The CDR3 DNA reads as TGCGCCAGCAGCCAGGGGGACTCCTACAATGAGCAGTTCTTC. It translates to CASSQGDSYNEQFF. The chain has TRBV5-1 and TRBJ2-1; 7 bases agree with TRBD1. The CDR3 covers 14 residues. The V segment lost 4 bases and the J segment 0 bases; nucleotides outside the gene matches: 1. Germline values: CDR1 SGHRS, CDR2 YFSETQ.

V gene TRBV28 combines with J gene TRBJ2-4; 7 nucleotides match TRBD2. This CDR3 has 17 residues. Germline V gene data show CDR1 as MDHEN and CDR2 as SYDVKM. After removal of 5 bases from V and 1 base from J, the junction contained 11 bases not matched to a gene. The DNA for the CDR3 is TGTGCCAGCAGTCCCGGTTTGGGACTATCCGCCAAAAACATTCAGTACTTC. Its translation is CASSPGLGLSAKNIQYF.

As DNA, the CDR3 is TGTGCCATCAGCCAGACAGAGAACACTGAAGCTTTCTTT. It is translated as CAISQTENTEAFF. The chain has TRBV10-3 and TRBJ1-1, with D possibly being TRBD1 (5 bases). CDR1 and CDR2 from the germline V gene are ENHRY and SYGVKD. The CDR3 contains 13 residues. Trimming left V 6 bases short and J 1 base short, with 9 bases between.

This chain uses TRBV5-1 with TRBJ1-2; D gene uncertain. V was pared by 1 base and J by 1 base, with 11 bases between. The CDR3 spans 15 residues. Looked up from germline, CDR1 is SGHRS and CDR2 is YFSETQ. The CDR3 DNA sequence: TGCGCCAGCAGCTTGTATGGCAGAAGTAACTATGGCTACACCTTC. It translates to CASSLYGRSNYGYTF.

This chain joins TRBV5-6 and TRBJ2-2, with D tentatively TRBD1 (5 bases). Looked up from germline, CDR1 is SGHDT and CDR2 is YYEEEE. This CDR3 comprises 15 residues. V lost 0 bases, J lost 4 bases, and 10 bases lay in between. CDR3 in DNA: TGTGCCAGCAGCTTGGTGGGCAGGGCCACCGGGGAGCTGTTTTTT. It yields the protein CASSLVGRATGELFF.

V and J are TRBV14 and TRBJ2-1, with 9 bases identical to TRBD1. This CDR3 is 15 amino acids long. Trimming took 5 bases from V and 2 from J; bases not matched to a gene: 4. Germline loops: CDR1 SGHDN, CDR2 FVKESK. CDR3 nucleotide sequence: TGTGCCAGCAGCAACGGGACAGGGCCCTACAATGAGCAGTTCTTC. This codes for CASSNGTGPYNEQFF. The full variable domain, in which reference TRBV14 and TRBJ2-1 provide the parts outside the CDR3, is EAGVTQFPSHSVIEKGQTVTLRCDPISGHDNLYWYRRVMGKEIKFLLHFVKESKQDESGMPNNRFLAERTGGTYSTLKVQPAELEDSGVYFCASSNGTGPYNEQFFGPGTRLTVL.

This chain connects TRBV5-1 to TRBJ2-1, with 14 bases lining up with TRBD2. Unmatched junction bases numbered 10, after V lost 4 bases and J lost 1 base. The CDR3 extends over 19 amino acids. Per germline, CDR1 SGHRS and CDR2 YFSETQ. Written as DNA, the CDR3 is TGCGCCAGCAGCGACCCGACTAGCGGGGGGGCAGTTTCCTACAATGAGCAGTTCTTC. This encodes CASSDPTSGGAVSYNEQFF.

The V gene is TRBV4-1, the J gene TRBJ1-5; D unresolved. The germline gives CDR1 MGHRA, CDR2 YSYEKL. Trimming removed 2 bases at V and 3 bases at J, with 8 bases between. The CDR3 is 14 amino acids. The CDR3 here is CASSQFFINQPQHF. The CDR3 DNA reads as TGCGCCAGCAGCCAATTTTTTATCAATCAGCCCCAGCATTTT.

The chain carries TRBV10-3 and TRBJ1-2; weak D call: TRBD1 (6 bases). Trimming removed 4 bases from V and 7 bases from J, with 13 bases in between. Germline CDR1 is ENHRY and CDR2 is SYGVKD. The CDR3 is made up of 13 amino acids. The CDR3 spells CAISVVGGVGYTF. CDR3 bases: TGTGCCATCAGTGTGGTAGGGGGGGTTGGCTACACCTTC.

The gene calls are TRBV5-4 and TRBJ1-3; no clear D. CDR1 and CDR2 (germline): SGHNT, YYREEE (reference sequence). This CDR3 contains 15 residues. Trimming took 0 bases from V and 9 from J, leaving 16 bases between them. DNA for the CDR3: TGTGCCAGCAGCTTGGCCGGGGTTTCTGGTAGCACCATATATTTT. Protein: CASSLAGVSGSTIYF.